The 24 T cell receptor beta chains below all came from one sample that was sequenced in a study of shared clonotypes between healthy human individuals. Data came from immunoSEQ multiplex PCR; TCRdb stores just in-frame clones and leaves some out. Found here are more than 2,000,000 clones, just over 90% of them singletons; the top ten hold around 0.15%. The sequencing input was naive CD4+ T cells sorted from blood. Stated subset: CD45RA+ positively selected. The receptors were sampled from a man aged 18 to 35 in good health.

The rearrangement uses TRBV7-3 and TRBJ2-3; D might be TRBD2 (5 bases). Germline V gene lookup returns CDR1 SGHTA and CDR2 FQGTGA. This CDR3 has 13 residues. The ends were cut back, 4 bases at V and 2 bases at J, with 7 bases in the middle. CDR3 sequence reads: CASSSAVTDTQYF. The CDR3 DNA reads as TGTGCCAGCAGCTCAGCGGTCACAGATACGCAGTATTTT.

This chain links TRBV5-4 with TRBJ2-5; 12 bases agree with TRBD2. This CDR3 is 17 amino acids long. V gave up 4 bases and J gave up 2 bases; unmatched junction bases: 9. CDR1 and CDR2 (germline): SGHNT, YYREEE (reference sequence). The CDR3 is CASSIQGTSGSQETQYF. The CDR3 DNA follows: TGTGCCAGCAGCATCCAAGGGACTAGCGGGTCACAAGAGACCCAGTACTTC. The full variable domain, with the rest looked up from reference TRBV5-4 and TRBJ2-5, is ETGVTQSPTHLIKTRGQQVTLRCSSQSGHNTVSWYQQALGQGPQFIFQYYREEENGRGNFPPRFSGLQFPNYSSELNVNALELDDSALYLCASSIQGTSGSQETQYFGPGTRLLVL.

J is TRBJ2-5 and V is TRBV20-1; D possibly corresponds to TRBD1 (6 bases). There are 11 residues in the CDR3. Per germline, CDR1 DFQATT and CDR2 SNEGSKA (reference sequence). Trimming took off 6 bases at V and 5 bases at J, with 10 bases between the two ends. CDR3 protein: CSAVQGETQYF. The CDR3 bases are TGCAGTGCGGTCCAGGGGGAGACCCAGTACTTC.

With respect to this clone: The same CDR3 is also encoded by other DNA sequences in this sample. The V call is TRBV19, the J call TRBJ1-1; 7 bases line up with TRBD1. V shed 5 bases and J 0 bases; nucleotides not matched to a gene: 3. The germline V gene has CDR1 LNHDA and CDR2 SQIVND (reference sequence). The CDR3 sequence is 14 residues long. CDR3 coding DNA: TGTGCCAGTAGTCCGACAGGGATGAACACTGAAGCTTTCTTT. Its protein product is CASSPTGMNTEAFF. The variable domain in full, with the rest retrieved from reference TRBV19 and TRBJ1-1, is DGGITQSPKYLFRKEGQNVTLSCEQNLNHDAMYWYRQDPGQGLRLIYYSQIVNDFQKGDIAEGYSVSREKKESFPLTVTSAQKNPTAFYLCASSPTGMNTEAFFGQGTRLTVV.

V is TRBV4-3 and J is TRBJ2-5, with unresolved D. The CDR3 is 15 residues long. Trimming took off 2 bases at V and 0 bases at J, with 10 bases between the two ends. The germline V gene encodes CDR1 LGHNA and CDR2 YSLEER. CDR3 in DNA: TGCGCCAGCAGCCAACCCCTTTTCTACCAAGAGACCCAGTACTTC. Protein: CASSQPLFYQETQYF.

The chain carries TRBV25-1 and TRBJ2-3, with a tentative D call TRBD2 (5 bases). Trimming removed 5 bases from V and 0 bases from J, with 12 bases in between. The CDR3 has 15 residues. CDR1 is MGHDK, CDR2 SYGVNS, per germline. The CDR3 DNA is TGTGCCAGCAGTCCGTGGGAGACGAGCACAGATACGCAGTATTTT. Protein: CASSPWETSTDTQYF.

CDR3 coding DNA: TGTGCCAGCCGTTCCGGGGTATACGAGCAGTACTTC. This gives the protein CASRSGVYEQYF. This chain links TRBV6-5 with TRBJ2-7; TRBD2 might be the D (5 bases). The CDR3 runs 12 residues. In germline, CDR1 is MNHEY, CDR2 SVGAGI. Trimming cost V 8 bases and J 4 bases, with 12 bases left between them.

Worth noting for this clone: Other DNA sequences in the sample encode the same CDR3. The CDR3 coding sequence is TGTGCCAGCAGCGTAGTGGGCTCTAGCACAGATACGCAGTATTTT. Its translation is CASSVVGSSTDTQYF. The rearrangement links TRBV9 to TRBJ2-3; no clear D gene. The V gene lost 0 bases and the J gene lost 0 bases, with 8 bases spanning the gap. CDR3 length: 15 amino acids. CDR1 and CDR2 (germline): SGDLS, YYNGEE.

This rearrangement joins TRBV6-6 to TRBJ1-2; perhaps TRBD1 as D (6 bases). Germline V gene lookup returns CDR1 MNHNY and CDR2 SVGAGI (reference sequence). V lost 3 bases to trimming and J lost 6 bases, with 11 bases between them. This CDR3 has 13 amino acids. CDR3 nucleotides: TGTGCCAGCAGTTATTCTCAGGGGAATGGCTACACCTTC. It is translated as CASSYSQGNGYTF.

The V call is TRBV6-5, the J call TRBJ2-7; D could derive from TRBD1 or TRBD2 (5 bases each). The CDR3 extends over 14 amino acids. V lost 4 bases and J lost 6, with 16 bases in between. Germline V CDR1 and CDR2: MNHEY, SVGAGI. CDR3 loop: CASSSGTRISEQYF. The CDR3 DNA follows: TGTGCCAGCAGTTCCGGGACCAGAATCTCCGAGCAGTACTTC.

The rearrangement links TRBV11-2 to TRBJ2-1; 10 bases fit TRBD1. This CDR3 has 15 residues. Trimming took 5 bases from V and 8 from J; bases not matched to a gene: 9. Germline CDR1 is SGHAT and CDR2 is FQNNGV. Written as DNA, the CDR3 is TGTGCCAGCAGCCACCGGGACAGGGGTTATCATGAGCAGTTCTTC. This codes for CASSHRDRGYHEQFF.

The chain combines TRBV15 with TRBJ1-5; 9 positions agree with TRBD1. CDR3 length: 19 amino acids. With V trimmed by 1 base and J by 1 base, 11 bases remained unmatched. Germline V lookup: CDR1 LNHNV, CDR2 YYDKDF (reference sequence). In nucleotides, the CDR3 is TGTGCCACCAGCAGAGGGACAGGGGTCGGACGAGGCAGCAATCAGCCCCAGCATTTT. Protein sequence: CATSRGTGVGRGSNQPQHF.

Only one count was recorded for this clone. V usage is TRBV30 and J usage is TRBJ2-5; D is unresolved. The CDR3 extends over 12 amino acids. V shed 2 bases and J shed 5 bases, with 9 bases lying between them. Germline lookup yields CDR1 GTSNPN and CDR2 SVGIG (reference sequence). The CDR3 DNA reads TGTGCCTGGAGTCCCTCCTCGGAGACCCAGTACTTC. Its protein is CAWSPSSETQYF.

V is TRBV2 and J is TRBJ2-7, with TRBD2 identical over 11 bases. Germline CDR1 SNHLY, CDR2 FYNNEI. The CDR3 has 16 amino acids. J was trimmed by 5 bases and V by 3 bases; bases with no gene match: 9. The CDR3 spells CASSDKLAGVGDEQYF. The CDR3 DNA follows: TGTGCCAGCAGTGATAAACTAGCGGGAGTGGGGGACGAGCAGTACTTC.

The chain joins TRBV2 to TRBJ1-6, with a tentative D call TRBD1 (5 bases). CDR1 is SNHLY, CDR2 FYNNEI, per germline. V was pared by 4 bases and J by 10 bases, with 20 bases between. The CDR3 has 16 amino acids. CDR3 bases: TGTGCCAGCAGTGTTTCTCAGGTCAGGGTGGGCTCACCCCTCCACTTT. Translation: CASSVSQVRVGSPLHF.

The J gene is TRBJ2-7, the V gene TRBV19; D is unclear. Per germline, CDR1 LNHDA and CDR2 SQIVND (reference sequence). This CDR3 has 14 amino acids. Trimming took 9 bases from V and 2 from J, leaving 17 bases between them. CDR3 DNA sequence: TGTGCCAGCCATAGGAGTGGCAGTACCTACGAGCAGTACTTC. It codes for CASHRSGSTYEQYF.

CDR3 nucleotide sequence: TGTGCCAGCTCACCACGTACACTAGCGGGAGGGTACAATGAGCAGTTCTTC. Amino acid sequence: CASSPRTLAGGYNEQFF. V and J are TRBV18 and TRBJ2-1; 13 bases align to TRBD2. This CDR3 has 17 residues. The trim removed 1 base at V and 4 bases at J, leaving 4 bases unmatched. The germline gives CDR1 KGHSH, CDR2 LQKENI.

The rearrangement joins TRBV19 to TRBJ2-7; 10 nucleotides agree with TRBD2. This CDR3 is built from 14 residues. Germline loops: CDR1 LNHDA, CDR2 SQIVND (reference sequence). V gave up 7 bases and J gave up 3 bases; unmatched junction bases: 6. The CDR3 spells CASKRTSGYYEQYF. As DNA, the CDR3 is TGTGCCAGTAAGAGGACTAGCGGTTACTACGAGCAGTACTTC. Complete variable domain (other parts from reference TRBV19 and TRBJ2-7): DGGITQSPKYLFRKEGQNVTLSCEQNLNHDAMYWYRQDPGQGLRLIYYSQIVNDFQKGDIAEGYSVSREKKESFPLTVTSAQKNPTAFYLCASKRTSGYYEQYFGPGTRLTVT.

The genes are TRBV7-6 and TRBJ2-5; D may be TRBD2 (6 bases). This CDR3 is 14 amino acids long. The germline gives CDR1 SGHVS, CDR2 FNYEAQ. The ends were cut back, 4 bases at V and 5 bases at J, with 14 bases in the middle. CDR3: CASSWTTGEETQYF. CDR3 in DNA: TGTGCCAGCAGCTGGACTACCGGGGAGGAGACCCAGTACTTC.

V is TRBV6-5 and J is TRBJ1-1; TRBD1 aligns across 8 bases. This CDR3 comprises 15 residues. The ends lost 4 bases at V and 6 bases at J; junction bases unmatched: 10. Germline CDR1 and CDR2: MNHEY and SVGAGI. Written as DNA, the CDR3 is TGTGCCAGCAGTTCGGGACAGGTCACTACCCCTGAAGCTTTCTTT. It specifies CASSSGQVTTPEAFF.

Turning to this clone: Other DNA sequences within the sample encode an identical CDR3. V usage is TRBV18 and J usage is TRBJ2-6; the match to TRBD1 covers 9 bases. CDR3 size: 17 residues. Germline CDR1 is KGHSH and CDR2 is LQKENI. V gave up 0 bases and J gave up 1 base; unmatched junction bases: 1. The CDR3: CASSPPGQGSGANVLTF. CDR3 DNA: TGTGCCAGCTCACCACCGGGACAGGGATCTGGGGCCAACGTCCTGACTTTC.

This CDR3 is CASSYGAAGNQPQHF. CDR3 nucleotide sequence: TGTGCCAGCAGTTACGGGGCGGCGGGGAATCAGCCCCAGCATTTT. This chain connects TRBV6-5 to TRBJ1-5, with D maybe TRBD1 (5 bases). CDR1 and CDR2 (germline): MNHEY, SVGAGI. This CDR3 contains 15 residues. Trimming left V 2 bases short and J 4 bases short, with 12 bases between.

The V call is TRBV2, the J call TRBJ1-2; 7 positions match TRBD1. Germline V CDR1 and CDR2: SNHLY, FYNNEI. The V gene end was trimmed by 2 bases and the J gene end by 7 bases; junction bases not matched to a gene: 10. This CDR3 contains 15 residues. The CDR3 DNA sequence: TGTGCCAGCAGTGAAACGGGCAGGGGGATAGGTGGCTACACCTTC. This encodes CASSETGRGIGGYTF. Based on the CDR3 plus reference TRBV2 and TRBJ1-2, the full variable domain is EPEVTQTPSHQVTQMGQEVILRCVPISNHLYFYWYRQILGQKVEFLVSFYNNEISEKSEIFDDQFSVERPDGSNFTLKIRSTKLEDSAMYFCASSETGRGIGGYTFGSGTRLTVV.

The DNA for the CDR3 is TGTGCCAGTAGTATCCAACTTATGATCAATGAGCAGTTCTTC. Residues: CASSIQLMINEQFF. The rearrangement joins TRBV19 to TRBJ2-1; D is unclear. The CDR3 is 14 amino acids. In germline, CDR1 is LNHDA, CDR2 SQIVND (reference sequence). V was pared by 3 bases and J by 6 bases, with 12 bases between. The full variable domain, completed using reference TRBV19 and TRBJ2-1, is DGGITQSPKYLFRKEGQNVTLSCEQNLNHDAMYWYRQDPGQGLRLIYYSQIVNDFQKGDIAEGYSVSREKKESFPLTVTSAQKNPTAFYLCASSIQLMINEQFFGPGTRLTVL.